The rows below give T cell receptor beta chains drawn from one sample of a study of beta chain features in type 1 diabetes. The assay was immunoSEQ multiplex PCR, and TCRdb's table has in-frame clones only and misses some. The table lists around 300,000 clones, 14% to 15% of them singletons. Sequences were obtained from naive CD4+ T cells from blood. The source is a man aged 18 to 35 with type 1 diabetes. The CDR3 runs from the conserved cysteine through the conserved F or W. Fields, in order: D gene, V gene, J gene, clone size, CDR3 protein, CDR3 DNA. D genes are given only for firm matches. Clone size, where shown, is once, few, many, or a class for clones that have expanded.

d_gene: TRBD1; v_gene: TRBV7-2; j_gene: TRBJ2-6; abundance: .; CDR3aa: CASSFSGQGSSGANVLTF; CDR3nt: TGTGCCAGCAGCTTTTCGGGACAGGGCAGCTCTGGGGCCAACGTCCTGACTTTC
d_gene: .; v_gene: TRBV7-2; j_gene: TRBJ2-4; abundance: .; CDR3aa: CASSKGRSERLAKNIQYF; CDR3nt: TGTGCCAGCAGCAAAGGCCGCTCAGAGCGCTTAGCCAAAAACATTCAGTACTTC
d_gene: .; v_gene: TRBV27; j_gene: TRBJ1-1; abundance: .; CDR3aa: CASSAQGGVHTEAFF; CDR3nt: TGTGCCAGCAGTGCCCAGGGTGGGGTACACACTGAAGCTTTCTTT
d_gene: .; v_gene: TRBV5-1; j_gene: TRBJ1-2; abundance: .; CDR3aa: CASSLLETGNYGYTF; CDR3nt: TGCGCCAGCAGCTTGTTAGAGACAGGCAACTATGGCTACACCTTC
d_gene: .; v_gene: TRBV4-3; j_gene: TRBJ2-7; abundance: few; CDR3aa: CASSQDKAGREQYF; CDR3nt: TGCGCCAGCAGCCAAGATAAGGCGGGGCGCGAGCAGTACTTC
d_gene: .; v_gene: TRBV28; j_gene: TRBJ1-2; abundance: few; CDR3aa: CASSLVSNYGYTF; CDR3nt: TGTGCCAGCAGTTTAGTGTCAAACTATGGCTACACCTTC
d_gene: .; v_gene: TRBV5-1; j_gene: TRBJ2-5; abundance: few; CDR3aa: CASSLGTTGETQYF; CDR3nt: TGCGCCAGCAGCCTAGGGACAACTGGGGAGACCCAGTACTTC
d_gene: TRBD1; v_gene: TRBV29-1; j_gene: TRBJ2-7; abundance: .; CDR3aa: CSVARQGPPPGEQYF; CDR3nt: TGCAGCGTTGCCCGACAGGGGCCACCGCCCGGCGAGCAGTACTTC
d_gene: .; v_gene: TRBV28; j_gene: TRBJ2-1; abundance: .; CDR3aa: CASRPGGRNRVNEQFF; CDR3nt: TGTGCCAGCAGACCAGGGGGGCGTAATAGGGTGAATGAGCAGTTCTTC
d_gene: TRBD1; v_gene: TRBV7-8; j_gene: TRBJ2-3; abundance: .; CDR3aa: CASSIIRQGVTDTQYF; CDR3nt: TGTGCCAGCAGCATTATTCGACAGGGAGTCACAGATACGCAGTATTTT
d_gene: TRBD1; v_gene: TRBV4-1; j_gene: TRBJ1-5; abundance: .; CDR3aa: CASSQDPTQGAKHF; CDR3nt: TGCGCCAGCAGCCAAGATCCAACCCAGGGGGCAAAGCATTTT
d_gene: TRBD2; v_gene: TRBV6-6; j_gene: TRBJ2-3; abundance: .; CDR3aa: CASTLAGVTDTQYF; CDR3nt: TGTGCCAGCACGTTAGCGGGGGTCACAGATACGCAGTATTTT
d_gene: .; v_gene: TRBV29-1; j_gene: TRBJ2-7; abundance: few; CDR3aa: CSVIGWRAGKGSYEQYF; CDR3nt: TGCAGCGTTATTGGCTGGAGGGCGGGAAAAGGCTCCTACGAGCAGTACTTC